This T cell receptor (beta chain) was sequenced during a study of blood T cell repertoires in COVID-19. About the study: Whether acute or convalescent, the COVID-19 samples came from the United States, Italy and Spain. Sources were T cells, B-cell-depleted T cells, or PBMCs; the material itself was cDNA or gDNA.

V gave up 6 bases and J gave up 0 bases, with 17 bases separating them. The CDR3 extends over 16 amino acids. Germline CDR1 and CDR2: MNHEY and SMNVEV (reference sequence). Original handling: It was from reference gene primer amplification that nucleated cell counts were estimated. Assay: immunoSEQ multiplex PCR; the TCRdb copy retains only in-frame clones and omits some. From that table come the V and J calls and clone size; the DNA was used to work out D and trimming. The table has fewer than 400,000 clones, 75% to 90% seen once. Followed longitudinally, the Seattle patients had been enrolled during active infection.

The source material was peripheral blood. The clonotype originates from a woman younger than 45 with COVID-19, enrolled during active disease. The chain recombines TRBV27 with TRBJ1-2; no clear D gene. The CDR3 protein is CASSITPGLSNYGYTF. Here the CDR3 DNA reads TGTGCCAGCAGCATAACCCCGGGATTATCTAACTATGGCTACACCTTC.